The rows below give T cell receptor beta chains drawn from one sample of a study of T cells after yellow fever vaccination. TCRdb reanalysed the 5' RACE reads using MiXCR and keeps one entry per CDR3 protein. The repertoire holds some 600,000 distinct CDR3 sequences, with approximately 16% as singletons. The specimen was PBMCs, collected less than 6 days after the first yellow fever vaccination. All receptors derive from a man aged 18 to 29 who received the YFV17D yellow fever vaccine. Both conserved end residues are part of each CDR3. Each record gives: D gene, J gene, clone size, V gene, CDR3 DNA, CDR3 protein. A D gene is named only where the DNA matches it firmly. Size values are once, few and many counts, or a class for expanded clones, and some rows have none.

>.|TRBJ2-6|few|TRBV5-1
TGCGCCAGCAGCCCGCAGGGGATGGGCCGCACCTCTGGGGCCAACGTCCTGACTTTC
CASSPQGMGRTSGANVLTF
>.|TRBJ2-6|.|TRBV5-5
TGTGCCAGCAGCTTCCGACTCCTCTCTGGGGCCAACGTCCTGACTTTC
CASSFRLLSGANVLTF
>TRBD2|TRBJ2-3|.|TRBV5-1
TGCGCCAGCAGCGAAACTAGCGGGCCAAGCACAGATACGCAGTATTTT
CASSETSGPSTDTQYF
>TRBD2|TRBJ2-1|.|TRBV28
TGTGCCACGGGGGGGACTAGGGGCTACAATGAGCAGTTCTTC
CATGGTRGYNEQFF
>.|TRBJ1-3|few|TRBV11-2
TGTGCCAGCAGCTTAGGATTTGGAGGAAACACCATATATTTT
CASSLGFGGNTIYF
>.|TRBJ2-3|.|TRBV20-1
TGCAGTGCTAGTCTAGGCAGACCCCCATTAGGGACGCAGTATTTT
CSASLGRPPLGTQYF
>TRBD1|TRBJ2-1|.|TRBV20-1
TGCAGTGGCCGCCGGGACAGGGTATACAATGAGCAGTTCTTC
CSGRRDRVYNEQFF
>.|TRBJ1-4|.|TRBV7-2
TGTGCCAGCAGCTTAGCGTCTCAGGCCTGGGGTGAAAAACTGTTTTTT
CASSLASQAWGEKLFF
>TRBD2|TRBJ2-3|once|TRBV18
TGTGCCAGCTCCGGGACTAGCCCCCCAGATACGCAGTATTTT
CASSGTSPPDTQYF
>TRBD2|TRBJ2-1|few|TRBV6-5
TGTGCCAGCAGCTTACTAGCGGTTTACAATGAGCAGTTCTTC
CASSLLAVYNEQFF
>.|TRBJ2-5|few|TRBV20-1
TGCAGTGCTAGACTACCCCGCCAAGAGACCCAGTACTTC
CSARLPRQETQYF
>TRBD1|TRBJ2-3|few|TRBV12-3/TRBV12-4
TGTGCCAGCAGTTTCCCGGGACAGGGGGCTTTTGGGGATACGCAGTATTTT
CASSFPGQGAFGDTQYF
>.|TRBJ2-5|few|TRBV6-2/TRBV6-3
TGTGCCAGCAGTTGGCGACCAGGGCGAGAGACCCAGTACTTC
CASSWRPGRETQYF
>TRBD1|TRBJ1-5|.|TRBV9
TGTGCCAGCAGCGCTGGACAGGGGCCCAGTCAGCCCCAGCATTTT
CASSAGQGPSQPQHF